This T cell receptor (beta chain) came from a study of identical twins. This clonotype has a handful of counts. Its antigen is not identified. V lost 0 bases to trimming and J lost 0 bases, with 9 bases between them. The CDR3 sequence is 15 residues long. Germline loops: CDR1 PRHDT, CDR2 FYEKMQ (reference sequence). Through template switching, a universal primer site was introduced, and the cDNA contained unique molecular identifiers. One entry per CDR3 protein results from TCRdb running MiXCR on the 5' RACE reads. The data hold roughly 290,000 distinct CDR3 sequences, with roughly 10% observed a single time. Whole-study findings and limits: Conclusions rested on cross-sectional statistics rather than following the same donors.

Among all donors, each was a healthy Caucasian. These data also featured in a second study, about yellow fever vaccine responses in identical twins.

The material sequenced was CD8+ T cells sorted from blood. The source is a young woman in good health. The rearrangement joins TRBV13 to TRBJ2-7; D unclear. CDR3 sequence (DNA): TGTGCCAGCAGCTTAGGCCCCCAGTCCTCCTACGAGCAGTACTTC. Translation: CASSLGPQSSYEQYF. The full variable domain, completed using reference TRBV13 and TRBJ2-7, is AAGVIQSPRHLIKEKRETATLKCYPIPRHDTVYWYQQGPGQDPQFLISFYEKMQSDKGSIPDRFSAQQFSDYHSELNMSSLELGDSALYFCASSLGPQSSYEQYFGPGTRLTVT.